This is a list of T cell receptor beta chains from one sample in a study of monozygotic twins with inflammatory bowel disease. TCRdb re-analyzed the 5' RACE reads; it lists each CDR3 protein once, without DNA. This table lists approximately 400,000 distinct CDR3 sequences. The source material was blood. These receptors were collected from a human donor with ulcerative colitis or Crohn's disease, or a healthy co-twin of an affected twin (not recorded which). Each CDR3 is given with its conserved first and last residue.

j_call	v_call	cdr3_aa
TRBJ2-2	TRBV29-1	CSVGGRAGELFF
TRBJ2-1	TRBV5-4	CASSPIAGGRDEQFF
TRBJ2-5	TRBV20-1	CSATLGGGRETQYF
TRBJ2-7	TRBV28	CASSPPATYEQYF
TRBJ1-5	TRBV6-2/TRBV6-3	CASSSATHQPQHF
TRBJ1-2	TRBV12-3/TRBV12-4	CAIVKQGEGSYGYTF
TRBJ2-1	TRBV20-1	CSASAGFYNEQFF
TRBJ2-1	TRBV15	CATSLAREQFF
TRBJ2-1	TRBV7-4	CASTVGGDSYNEQFF
TRBJ2-7	TRBV12-3/TRBV12-4	CASSLSRTVHEQYF
TRBJ2-2	TRBV7-9	CASSDRDRQGEVFF
TRBJ2-7	TRBV28	CASSFGSPYEQYF
TRBJ2-5	TRBV9	CASSVAPQETQYF
TRBJ2-7	TRBV18	CASSPSAGKYEQYF
TRBJ2-1	TRBV5-1	CASSSGLAARSYNEQFF
TRBJ1-1	TRBV7-6	CASSPLVTEAFF
TRBJ2-7	TRBV7-2	CASSDASTGPYEQYF
TRBJ1-3	TRBV7-2	CASSLEALTQRGNTIYF
TRBJ1-6	TRBV10-3	CAISPALVDSPLHF
TRBJ2-7	TRBV6-5	CASSYSIGGRGYEQYF
TRBJ1-4	TRBV25-1	CASSGVEKLFF
TRBJ2-3	TRBV6-5	CASSYRGGSGGMDTQYF
TRBJ2-3	TRBV7-9	CASRSNLAGRSGTQYF
TRBJ2-3	TRBV7-6	CASSFGTTFTDTQYF
TRBJ2-7	TRBV6-5	CASSYRGNPEYF
TRBJ1-3	TRBV4-3	CASSQDSRASGNTIYF
TRBJ1-1	TRBV7-9	CASSPSLVHLNTEAFF
TRBJ2-2	TRBV7-8	CASSLNDPGVFGELFF
TRBJ2-2	TRBV20-1	CSARDSSRGQGGTGELFF
TRBJ1-4	TRBV20-1	CSIRGQGTRKLFF
TRBJ2-2	TRBV28	CASSFSPVGELFF
TRBJ1-1	TRBV29-1	CSVGGCMNTEAFF
TRBJ2-7	TRBV6-2/TRBV6-3	CASSYFRSGSDEQYF
TRBJ2-7	TRBV11-2	CASSSGLAGGEEYF
TRBJ1-1	TRBV5-5	CASNHREGMNTEAFF
TRBJ2-7	TRBV3-1	CASSQDLRTAYEQYF
TRBJ2-4	TRBV7-2	CASSSRTSPKNIQYF
TRBJ2-5	TRBV7-2	CASSLDRGALGETQYF
TRBJ2-7	TRBV20-1	CSAAATGASYEQYF
TRBJ1-5	TRBV12-3/TRBV12-4	CASGMSNQPQHF
TRBJ2-3	TRBV20-1	CSATQGPFTDTQYF
TRBJ1-2	TRBV6-5	CASSYSDRAGTNYGYTF
TRBJ2-1	TRBV10-3	CAISESPGQGSNEQFF
TRBJ1-1	TRBV5-1	CASSSPQANTEAFF
TRBJ1-3	TRBV28	CASIERRTLSGNTIYF
TRBJ2-7	TRBV29-1	CSVVDRAGEQYF
TRBJ2-7	TRBV5-4	CASSGDRPTYEQYF
TRBJ2-1	TRBV7-2	CASSLRAIYNEQFF
TRBJ2-2	TRBV9	CASSHRGLNTGELFF
TRBJ2-1	TRBV12-3/TRBV12-4	CASSLDGSRGYNEQFF
TRBJ2-2	TRBV20-1	CSASHRPNTGELFF
TRBJ2-5	TRBV28	CASSLGGASETQYF
TRBJ2-7	TRBV21-1	CASSKTAGDIRAEQYF
TRBJ1-1	TRBV19	CASSSRTAQMGGMNTEAFF
TRBJ1-2	TRBV6-5	CASSYSKVTENGYTF
TRBJ2-2	TRBV5-6	CASSLAKDRGRLNGELFF
TRBJ1-2	TRBV4-2	CASSQDGLYGYTF
TRBJ2-7	TRBV18	CASSPAAGPYEQYF